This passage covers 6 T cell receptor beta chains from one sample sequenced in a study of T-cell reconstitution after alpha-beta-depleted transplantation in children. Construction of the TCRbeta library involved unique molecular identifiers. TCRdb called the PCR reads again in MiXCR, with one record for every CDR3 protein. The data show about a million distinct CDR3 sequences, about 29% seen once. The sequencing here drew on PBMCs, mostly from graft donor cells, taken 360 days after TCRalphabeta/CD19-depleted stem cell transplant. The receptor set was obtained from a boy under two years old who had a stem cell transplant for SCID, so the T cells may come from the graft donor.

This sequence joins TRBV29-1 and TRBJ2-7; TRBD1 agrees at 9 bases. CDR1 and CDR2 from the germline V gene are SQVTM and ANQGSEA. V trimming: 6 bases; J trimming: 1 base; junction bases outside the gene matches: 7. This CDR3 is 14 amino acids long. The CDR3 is CSVVPGQGSYEQYF. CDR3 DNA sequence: TGCAGCGTCGTTCCGGGACAGGGTTCCTACGAGCAGTACTTC.

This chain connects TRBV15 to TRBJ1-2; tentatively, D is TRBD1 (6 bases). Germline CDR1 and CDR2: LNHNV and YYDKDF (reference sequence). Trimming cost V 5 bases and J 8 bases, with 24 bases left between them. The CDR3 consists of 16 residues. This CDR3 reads CATSRGARQLGAGYTF. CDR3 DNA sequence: TGTGCCACCAGCCGAGGGGCACGGCAGTTGGGGGCCGGCTACACCTTC.

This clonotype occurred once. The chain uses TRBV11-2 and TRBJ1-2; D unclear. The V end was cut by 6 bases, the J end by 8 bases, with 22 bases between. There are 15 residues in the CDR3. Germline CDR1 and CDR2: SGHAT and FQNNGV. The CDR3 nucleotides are TGTGCCAGCAGTTTTGATATCCGGGCGGCGGGAGGCTACACCTTC. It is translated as CASSFDIRAAGGYTF.

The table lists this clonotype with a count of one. The CDR3 nucleotides read TGTGCCAGCAGCTTAGCCCCTGGGATAGCCAAAAACATTCAGTACTTC. Its translation: CASSLAPGIAKNIQYF. The rearrangement links TRBV7-2 to TRBJ2-4, with D hard to call. The ends were cut back, 0 bases at V and 0 bases at J, with 9 bases in the middle. CDR3 length equals 16 residues. The V gene's germline CDR1 is SGHTA and CDR2 FQGNSA.

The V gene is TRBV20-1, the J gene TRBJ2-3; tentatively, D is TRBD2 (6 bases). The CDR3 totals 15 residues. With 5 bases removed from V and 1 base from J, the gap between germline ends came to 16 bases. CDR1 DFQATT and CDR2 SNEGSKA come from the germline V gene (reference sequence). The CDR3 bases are TGCAGTGCTGACGTCGGACTAACAGGCACAGATACGCAGTATTTT. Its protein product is CSADVGLTGTDTQYF.

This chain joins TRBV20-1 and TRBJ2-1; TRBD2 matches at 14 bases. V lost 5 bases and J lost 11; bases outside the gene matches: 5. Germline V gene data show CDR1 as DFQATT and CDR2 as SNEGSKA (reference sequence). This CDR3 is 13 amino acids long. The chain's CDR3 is CSAGLAGGSQQFF. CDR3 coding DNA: TGCAGTGCTGGACTAGCGGGGGGAAGCCAGCAGTTCTTC.